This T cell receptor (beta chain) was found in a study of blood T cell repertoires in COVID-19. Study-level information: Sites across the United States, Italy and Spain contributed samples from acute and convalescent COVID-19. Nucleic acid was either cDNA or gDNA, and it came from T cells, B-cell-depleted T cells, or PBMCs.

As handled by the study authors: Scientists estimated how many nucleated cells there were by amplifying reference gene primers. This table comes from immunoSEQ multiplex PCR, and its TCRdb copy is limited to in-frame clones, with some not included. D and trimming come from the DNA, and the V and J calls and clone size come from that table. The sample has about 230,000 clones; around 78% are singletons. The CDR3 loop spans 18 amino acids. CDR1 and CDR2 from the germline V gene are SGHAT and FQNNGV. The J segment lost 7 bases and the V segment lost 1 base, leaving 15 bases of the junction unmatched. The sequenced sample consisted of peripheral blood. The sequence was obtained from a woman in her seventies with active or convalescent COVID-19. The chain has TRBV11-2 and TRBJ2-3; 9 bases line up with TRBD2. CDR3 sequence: CASSLGVAGVGPHNTQYF. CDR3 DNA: TGTGCCAGCAGCTTAGGGGTAGCGGGGGTAGGACCACATAATACGCAGTATTTT.